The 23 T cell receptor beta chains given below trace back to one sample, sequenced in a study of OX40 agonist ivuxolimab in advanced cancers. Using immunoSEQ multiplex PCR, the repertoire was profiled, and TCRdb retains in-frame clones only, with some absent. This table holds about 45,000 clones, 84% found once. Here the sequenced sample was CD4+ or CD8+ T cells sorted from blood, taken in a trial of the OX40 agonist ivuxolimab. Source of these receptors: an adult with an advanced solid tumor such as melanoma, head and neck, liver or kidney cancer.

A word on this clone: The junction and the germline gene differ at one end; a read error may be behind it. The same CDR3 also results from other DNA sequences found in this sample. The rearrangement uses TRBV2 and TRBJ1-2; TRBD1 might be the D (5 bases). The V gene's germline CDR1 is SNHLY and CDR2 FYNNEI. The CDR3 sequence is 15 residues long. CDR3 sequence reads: CASSGGGYYGYGYTF. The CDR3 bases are TGCGCCAGCAGTGGGGGAGGATACTATGGTTATGGCTACACCTTC.

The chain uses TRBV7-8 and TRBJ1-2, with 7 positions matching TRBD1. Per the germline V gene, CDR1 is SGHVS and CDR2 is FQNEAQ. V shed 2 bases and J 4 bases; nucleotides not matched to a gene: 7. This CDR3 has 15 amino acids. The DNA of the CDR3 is TGTGCCAGCAGCTTAATGGCGGGACAGAGCTATGGCTACACCTTC. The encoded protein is CASSLMAGQSYGYTF.

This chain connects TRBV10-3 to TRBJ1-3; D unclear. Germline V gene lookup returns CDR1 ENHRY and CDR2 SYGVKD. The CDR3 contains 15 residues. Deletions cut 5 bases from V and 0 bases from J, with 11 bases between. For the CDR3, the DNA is TGTGCCATCAGTACCCCTGCCGTCTCTGGAAACACCATATATTTT. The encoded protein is CAISTPAVSGNTIYF.

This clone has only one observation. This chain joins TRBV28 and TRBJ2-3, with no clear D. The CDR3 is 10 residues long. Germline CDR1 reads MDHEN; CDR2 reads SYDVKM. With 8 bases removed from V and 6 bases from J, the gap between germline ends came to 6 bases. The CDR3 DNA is TGTGCCAGCTATTTCGATACGCAGTATTTT. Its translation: CASYFDTQYF.

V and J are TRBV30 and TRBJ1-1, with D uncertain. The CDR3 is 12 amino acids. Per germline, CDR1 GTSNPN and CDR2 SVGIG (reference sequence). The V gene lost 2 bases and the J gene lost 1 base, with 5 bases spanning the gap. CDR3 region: CAWSWGNTEAFF. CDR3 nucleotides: TGTGCCTGGAGTTGGGGGAACACTGAAGCTTTCTTT.

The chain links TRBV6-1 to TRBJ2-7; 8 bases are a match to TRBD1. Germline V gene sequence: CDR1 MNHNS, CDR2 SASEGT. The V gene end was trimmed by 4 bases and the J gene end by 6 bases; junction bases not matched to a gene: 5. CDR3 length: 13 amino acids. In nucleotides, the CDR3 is TGTGCCAGCAGTGTGGGGGACAGGTCCGAGCAGTACTTC. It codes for CASSVGDRSEQYF.

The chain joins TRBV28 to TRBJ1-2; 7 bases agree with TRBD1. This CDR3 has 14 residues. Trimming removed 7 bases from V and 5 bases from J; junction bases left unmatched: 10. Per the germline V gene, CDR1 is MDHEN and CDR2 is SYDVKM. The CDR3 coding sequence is TGTGCCAGCACCGCCGGGGTACAGGGGTATGGCTACACCTTC. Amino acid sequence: CASTAGVQGYGYTF.

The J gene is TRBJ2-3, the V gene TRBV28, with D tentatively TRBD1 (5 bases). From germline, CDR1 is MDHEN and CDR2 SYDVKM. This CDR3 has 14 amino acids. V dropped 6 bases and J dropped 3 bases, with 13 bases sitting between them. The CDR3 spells CASRDMGSTDTQYF. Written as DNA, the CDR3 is TGTGCCAGCAGGGACATGGGGTCAACAGATACGCAGTATTTT. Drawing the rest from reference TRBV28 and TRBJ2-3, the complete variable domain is DVKVTQSSRYLVKRTGEKVFLECVQDMDHENMFWYRQDPGLGLRLIYFSYDVKMKEKGDIPEGYSVSREKKERFSLILESASTNQTSMYLCASRDMGSTDTQYFGPGTRLTVL.

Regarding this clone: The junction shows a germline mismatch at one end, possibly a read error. CDR3 in DNA: TGCGCCAGCAGCTTGGATCCCAACGACCCGAAGGGCTTC. Residues: CASSLDPNDPKGF. This chain links TRBV5-1 with TRBJ2-7; no reliable D call. The germline V gene has CDR1 SGHRS and CDR2 YFSETQ. The CDR3 contains 13 residues.

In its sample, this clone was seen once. This CDR3 is CSAAGDDRANTEAFF. CDR3 nucleotides: TGCAGCGCCGCGGGGGATGACAGGGCAAACACTGAAGCTTTCTTT. This rearrangement joins TRBV29-1 to TRBJ1-1, with 7 bases that match TRBD1. V was pared by 7 bases and J by 2 bases, with 13 bases of the junction left unmatched. Germline V CDR1 and CDR2: SQVTM, ANQGSEA. The CDR3 spans 15 residues.

In nucleotides, the CDR3 is TGCAGCGTTCGGACAGGGGGGACTATTCAGTACTTC. It codes for CSVRTGGTIQYF. The genes are TRBV29-1 and TRBJ2-4, with 10 bases matching TRBD1. After removal of 5 bases from V and 10 bases from J, the junction contained 5 bases not matched to a gene. This CDR3 contains 12 residues. CDR1 is SQVTM, CDR2 ANQGSEA, per germline.

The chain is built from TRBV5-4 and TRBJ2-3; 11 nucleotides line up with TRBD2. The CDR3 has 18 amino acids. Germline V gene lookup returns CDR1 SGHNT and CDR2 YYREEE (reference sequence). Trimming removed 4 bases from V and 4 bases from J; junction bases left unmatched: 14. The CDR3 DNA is TGTGCCAGCAGCCCAGGGACTAGCGGATCCTTGGGGGCAGATACGCAGTATTTT. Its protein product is CASSPGTSGSLGADTQYF.

The CDR3: CASFRGPNTEAFF. As DNA, the CDR3 is TGTGCCAGTTTCAGGGGGCCCAACACTGAAGCTTTCTTT. The V and J genes are TRBV6-5 and TRBJ1-1; 8 nucleotides match TRBD1. Looked up from germline, CDR1 is MNHEY and CDR2 is SVGAGI. Germline trimming cut 9 bases from V and 2 bases from J; bases unmatched to any gene: 5. The CDR3 has 13 amino acids.

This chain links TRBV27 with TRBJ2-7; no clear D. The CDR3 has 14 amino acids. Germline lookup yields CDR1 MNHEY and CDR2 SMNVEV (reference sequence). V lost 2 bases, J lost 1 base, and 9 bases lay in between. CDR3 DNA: TGTGCCAGCAGTTTAGGCCCTCGTTCCTACGAGCAGTACTTC. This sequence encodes CASSLGPRSYEQYF.

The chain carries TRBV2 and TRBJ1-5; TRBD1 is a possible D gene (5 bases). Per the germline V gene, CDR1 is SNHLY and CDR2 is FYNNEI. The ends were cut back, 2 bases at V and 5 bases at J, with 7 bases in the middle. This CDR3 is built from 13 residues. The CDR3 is CASSERGYQPQHF. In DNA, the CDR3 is TGTGCCAGCAGTGAAAGGGGTTATCAGCCCCAGCATTTT.

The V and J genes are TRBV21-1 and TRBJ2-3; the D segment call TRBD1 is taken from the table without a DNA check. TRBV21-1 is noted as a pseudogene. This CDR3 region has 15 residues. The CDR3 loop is CASSKGAASTDTQYF. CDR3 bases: TGTGCCAGCAGCAAAGGGGCAGCTAGCACAGATACGCAGTATTTT.

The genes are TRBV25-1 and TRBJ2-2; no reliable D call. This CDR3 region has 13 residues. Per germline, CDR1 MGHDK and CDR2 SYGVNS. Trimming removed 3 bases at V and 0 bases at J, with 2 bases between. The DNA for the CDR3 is TGTGCCAGCAGTGAGACGAACACCGGGGAGCTGTTTTTT. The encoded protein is CASSETNTGELFF.

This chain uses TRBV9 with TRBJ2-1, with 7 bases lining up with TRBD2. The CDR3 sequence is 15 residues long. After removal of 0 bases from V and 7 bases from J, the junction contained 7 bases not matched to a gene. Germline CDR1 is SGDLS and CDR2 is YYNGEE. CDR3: CASSVGGTTFNEQFF. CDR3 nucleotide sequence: TGTGCCAGCAGCGTAGGTGGGACTACTTTTAATGAGCAGTTCTTC.

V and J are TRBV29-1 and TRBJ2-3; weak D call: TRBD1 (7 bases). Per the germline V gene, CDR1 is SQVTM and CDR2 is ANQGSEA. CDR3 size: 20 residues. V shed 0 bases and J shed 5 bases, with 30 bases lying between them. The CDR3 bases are TGCAGCGTTGAAGATTCAGGGGGTGGGGGTAGCGGTAAGTGGGAAGATACGCAGTATTTT. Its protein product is CSVEDSGGGGSGKWEDTQYF.

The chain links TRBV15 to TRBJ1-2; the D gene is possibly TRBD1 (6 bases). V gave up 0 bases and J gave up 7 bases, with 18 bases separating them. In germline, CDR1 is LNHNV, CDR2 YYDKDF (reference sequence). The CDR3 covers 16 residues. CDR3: CATSRDLGTGLSGYTF. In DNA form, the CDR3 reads TGTGCCACCAGCAGAGATCTGGGTACAGGGTTAAGTGGCTACACCTTC. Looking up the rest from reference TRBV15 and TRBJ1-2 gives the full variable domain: DAMVIQNPRYQVTQFGKPVTLSCSQTLNHNVMYWYQQKSSQAPKLLFHYYDKDFNNEADTPDNFQSRRPNTSFCFLDIRSPGLGDTAMYLCATSRDLGTGLSGYTFGSGTRLTVV.

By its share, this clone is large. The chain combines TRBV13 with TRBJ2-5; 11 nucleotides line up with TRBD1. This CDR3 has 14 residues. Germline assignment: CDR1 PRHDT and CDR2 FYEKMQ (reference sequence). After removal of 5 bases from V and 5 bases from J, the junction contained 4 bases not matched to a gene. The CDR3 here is CASSIGTGGETQYF. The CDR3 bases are TGTGCCAGCAGCATCGGGACAGGGGGGGAGACCCAGTACTTC.

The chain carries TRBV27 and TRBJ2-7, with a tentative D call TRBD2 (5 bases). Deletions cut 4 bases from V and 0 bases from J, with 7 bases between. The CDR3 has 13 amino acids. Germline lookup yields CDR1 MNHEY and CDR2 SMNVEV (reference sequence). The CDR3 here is CASSSGSSYEQYF. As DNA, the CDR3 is TGTGCCAGCAGTTCGGGGTCCTCCTACGAGCAGTACTTC.

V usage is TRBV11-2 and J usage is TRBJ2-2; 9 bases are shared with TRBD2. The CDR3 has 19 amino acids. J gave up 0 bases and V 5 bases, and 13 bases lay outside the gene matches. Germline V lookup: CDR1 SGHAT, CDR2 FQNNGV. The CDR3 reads CASSTPSGRRPPNTGELFF. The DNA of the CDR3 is TGTGCCAGCAGCACACCCAGCGGGAGGCGCCCCCCGAACACCGGGGAGCTGTTTTTT.